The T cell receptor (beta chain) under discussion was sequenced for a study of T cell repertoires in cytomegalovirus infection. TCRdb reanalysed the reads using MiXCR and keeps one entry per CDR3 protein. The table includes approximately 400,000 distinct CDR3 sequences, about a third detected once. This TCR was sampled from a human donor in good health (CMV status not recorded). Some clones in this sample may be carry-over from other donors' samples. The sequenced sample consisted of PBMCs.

CDR3 in amino acids: CASRTGRNQPQHF. CDR3 nucleotide sequence: TGTGCCAGCAGAACAGGTCGCAATCAGCCCCAGCATTTT. The chain employs TRBV12-3 or TRBV12-4 and TRBJ1-5; D may be TRBD1 (5 bases). Trimming stripped 6 bases from V and 2 bases from J, with 8 bases between. The CDR3 runs to 13 residues.